The clone carrying this T cell receptor (beta chain) has a handful of counts. The data were obtained in a study of neurological immune-mediated disorders. In TCRdb, the 5' RACE reads were re-called with MiXCR into one record per CDR3 protein. This table has tens of thousands of distinct CDR3 sequences, approximately 5% appearing once. This CDR3 has 16 amino acids. CDR1 is DFQATT, CDR2 SNEGSKA, per germline (reference sequence). The V end lost 6 bases, the J end lost 1 base, and 21 bases lay between the germline ends. Material for sequencing was PBMCs. This receptor was identified in a young woman with multiple sclerosis. The genes are TRBV20-1 and TRBJ1-1; tentatively, D is TRBD1 (6 bases). The CDR3 spells CSAQGGARAWNTEAFF. In nucleotides, the CDR3 is TGCAGTGCCCAAGGGGGGGCTAGGGCGTGGAACACTGAAGCTTTCTTT.